This TCR beta chain is drawn from a study of T-cell memory formation after mild COVID-19. TCRdb re-called the 5' RACE reads with MiXCR, one entry per CDR3 protein. The data contain roughly 130,000 distinct CDR3 sequences, approximately 5.9% of them seen just once; the ten biggest clones take up roughly 2.2%. V was clipped by 4 bases and J by 1 base, with 14 bases between them. CDR1 is SGHAT and CDR2 is FQNNGV in the germline V gene. The CDR3 length is 16 residues. On this clonotype: Its matching antigen is unknown.

The study, taken as a whole, reports: Prior to infection, memory already included some responding clones, suggesting cross-reactive memory joined.

Material: PBMCs or a T cell subset sorted from them (not recorded which). This chain uses TRBV11-2 with TRBJ2-1, with a weak D call TRBD2 (6 bases). This receptor was obtained from an adult woman who had mild COVID-19 (a few samples of this study predate the infection). Cell type and time point are not known. The CDR3 bases are TGTGCCAGCAGCTCAGGAACGCGGGGTTCCTACAATGAGCAGTTCTTC. The encoded protein is CASSSGTRGSYNEQFF. Full variable domain (outside the CDR3, taken from reference TRBV11-2 and TRBJ2-1): EAGVAQSPRYKIIEKRQSVAFWCNPISGHATLYWYQQILGQGPKLLIQFQNNGVVDDSQLPKDRFSAERLKGVDSTLKIQPAKLEDSAVYLCASSSGTRGSYNEQFFGPGTRLTVL.